This T cell receptor (beta chain) was recorded in a study of blood T cells in healthy people across ages. A second about 6 to 12 cycle PCR used barcoded and J-beta primers. MiXCR, applied by TCRdb to the 5' RACE reads, yields one record per CDR3 protein. The table records some 850,000 distinct CDR3 sequences, about a quarter of them present only once. Remarks on this clonotype: What it binds is unknown.

Overall study findings and caveats: A strong correlation was seen between TCR beta diversity and naive T cell percentage.

The CDR3 length is 12 residues. V lost 1 base and J 8 bases, leaving 8 bases between the germline ends. Germline V CDR1 and CDR2: LNHDA, SQIVND (reference sequence). The same sample was also used in a study of T cells of mothers and their children. As that study records: From each mother came over 9.5 million TCR beta CDR3 reads, and from each child came 2.5 million to 3 million. Persistent microchimeric T cell clones were sought, and none were detected.

This TCR was recovered from a boy under 18 in good health. V gene TRBV19 combines with J gene TRBJ1-1; the D is unclear. The sequenced sample consisted of blood. In DNA, the CDR3 is TGTGCCAGTAGTATAGGACCGACCGAAGCTTTCTTT. This codes for CASSIGPTEAFF.